The next 18 T cell receptor beta chains were all read from a single sample in a study of identical twins. A single record per CDR3 protein comes from TCRdb applying MiXCR to the 5' RACE reads. The data hold just under 550,000 distinct CDR3 sequences, with about 15% observed a single time. The sample was also linked to a second study, of yellow fever vaccine responses in identical twins.

What was sequenced was CD4+ T cells sorted from blood. The receptor source for this set is a woman between 18 and 29 years old in good health.

The chain recombines TRBV4-1 with TRBJ2-7; TRBD1 might be the D (6 bases). With 4 bases removed from V and 2 bases from J, the gap between germline ends came to 15 bases. Germline CDR1 MGHRA, CDR2 YSYEKL. The CDR3 runs to 15 residues. The CDR3: CASSLPADRPYEQYF. In DNA, the CDR3 is TGCGCCAGCAGCCTACCTGCAGACAGGCCCTACGAGCAGTACTTC.

The sample holds a few counts of this clonotype. The gene calls are TRBV10-3 and TRBJ2-3; D unresolved. Per the germline V gene, CDR1 is ENHRY and CDR2 is SYGVKD. The CDR3 contains 11 residues. Trimming left V 6 bases short and J 2 bases short, with 3 bases between. CDR3 region: CAIRNTDTQYF. Here the CDR3 DNA reads TGTGCCATCAGAAACACAGATACGCAGTATTTT.

The chain combines TRBV7-2 with TRBJ2-3; D is perhaps TRBD1 or TRBD2 (5 bases each). Deletions cut 5 bases from V and 0 bases from J, with 18 bases between. In germline, CDR1 is SGHTA, CDR2 FQGNSA. This CDR3 has 17 amino acids. DNA of the CDR3: TGTGCCAGCAGCAACCGGCCGGGGCAGCCTAGCACAGATACGCAGTATTTT. Its translation: CASSNRPGQPSTDTQYF.

To note about this clonotype: One junction end does not reproduce the germline sequence, and a read error may be involved. V usage is TRBV12-3 or TRBV12-4 and J usage is TRBJ2-5; D unclear. This CDR3 is built from 13 residues. The CDR3 protein is CTSSLTVVETQYF. The DNA for the CDR3 is TGTACCAGCAGTCTAACCGTGGTTGAGACCCAGTACTTC.

This clonotype has more than one count but fewer than ten. The chain carries TRBV6-5 and TRBJ2-1; the D is unclear. Germline CDR1 MNHEY, CDR2 SVGAGI. CDR3 length equals 18 residues. V lost 4 bases and J lost 7, with 26 bases in between. The CDR3 is CASSSPFGRGDIENEQFF. The CDR3 coding sequence is TGTGCCAGCAGTTCGCCGTTTGGTCGAGGCGACATTGAAAATGAGCAGTTCTTC.

This chain joins TRBV6-1 and TRBJ1-1, with TRBD1 matching over 7 bases. The length of the CDR3 is 13 residues. Germline V gene sequence: CDR1 MNHNS, CDR2 SASEGT. Trimming took 10 bases from V and 3 from J; bases not matched to a gene: 8. CDR3 region: CAITRQGDTEAFF. The CDR3 bases are TGTGCCATCACTCGGCAGGGGGACACTGAAGCTTTCTTT.

This chain joins TRBV29-1 and TRBJ1-2; D ambiguous. V was trimmed by 7 bases and J by 4 bases, leaving 16 bases between them. Germline V gene lookup returns CDR1 SQVTM and CDR2 ANQGSEA. The CDR3 is 13 amino acids. CDR3 protein: CSATSKPPYGYTF. The CDR3 nucleotides are TGCAGCGCCACTAGTAAGCCTCCCTATGGCTACACCTTC.

This clonotype showed up just a few times. V usage is TRBV7-9 and J usage is TRBJ1-6; 7 bases agree with TRBD1. V gave up 3 bases and J gave up 4 bases; unmatched junction bases: 3. CDR1 SEHNR and CDR2 FQNEAQ come from the germline V gene (reference sequence). The CDR3 is made up of 15 amino acids. The CDR3 DNA is TGTGCCAGCAGCTTTCAGGGGGATTATAATTCACCCCTCCACTTT. Its protein product is CASSFQGDYNSPLHF.

This clonotype was seen a handful of times. The chain joins TRBV4-1 to TRBJ2-1, with 9 bases aligning to TRBD2. The CDR3 sequence is 16 residues long. Germline CDR1 reads MGHRA; CDR2 reads YSYEKL. V trimming: 0 bases; J trimming: 5 bases; junction bases outside the gene matches: 5. The CDR3 loop is CASSQDWREGHNEQFF. The CDR3 DNA reads as TGCGCCAGCAGCCAAGATTGGCGGGAGGGACACAATGAGCAGTTCTTC.

This clonotype has just one count. This chain uses TRBV5-4 with TRBJ2-7; D gene unclear. Germline loops: CDR1 SGHNT, CDR2 YYREEE (reference sequence). V was trimmed by 2 bases and J by 3 bases, leaving 21 bases between them. This CDR3 spans 17 amino acids. Written as DNA, the CDR3 is TGTGCCAGCAGCTTCGCCCTGGACCGCCCCTCGGACTACGAGCAGTACTTC. It translates to CASSFALDRPSDYEQYF. The full variable domain, its missing parts supplied by reference TRBV5-4 and TRBJ2-7, is ETGVTQSPTHLIKTRGQQVTLRCSSQSGHNTVSWYQQALGQGPQFIFQYYREEENGRGNFPPRFSGLQFPNYSSELNVNALELDDSALYLCASSFALDRPSDYEQYFGPGTRLTVT.

This clonotype was picked up many times. V usage is TRBV12-3 or TRBV12-4 and J usage is TRBJ2-3; 8 bases are shared with TRBD2. The CDR3 is 17 amino acids. The V gene end was trimmed by 7 bases and the J gene end by 2 bases; junction bases not matched to a gene: 14. The CDR3 loop is CASTGASGSLITDTQYF. The CDR3 nucleotides are TGTGCCAGCACGGGCGCTAGCGGGTCCCTTATCACAGATACGCAGTATTTT.

This clonotype was seen many times. The rearrangement uses TRBV6-1 and TRBJ1-1, with D maybe TRBD1 (6 bases). V was clipped by 6 bases and J by 2 bases, with 13 bases between them. CDR3 length equals 14 residues. Germline V gives CDR1 MNHNS, CDR2 SASEGT. The CDR3 sequence: CASSSDRINTEAFF. DNA of the CDR3: TGTGCCAGCAGCTCCGACAGGATAAACACTGAAGCTTTCTTT.

The chain links TRBV2 to TRBJ2-1; 7 bases are shared with TRBD2. This CDR3 is 15 amino acids long. In germline, CDR1 is SNHLY, CDR2 FYNNEI. Trimming at V came to 4 bases and at J to 4 bases, leaving 7 bases not matched to a gene. CDR3 sequence reads: CASSGLAVKYNEQFF. The CDR3 coding sequence is TGTGCCAGCAGTGGGCTAGCGGTAAAGTACAATGAGCAGTTCTTC.

In its sample, this clonotype was seen a few times. The chain carries TRBV2 and TRBJ2-3; D ambiguous. CDR1 SNHLY and CDR2 FYNNEI come from the germline V gene. V lost 2 bases and J 4 bases, leaving 4 bases between the germline ends. The CDR3 is 12 amino acids. Written as DNA, the CDR3 is TGTGCCAGCAGTGAATCCTCAGATACGCAGTATTTT. It is translated as CASSESSDTQYF.

The CDR3 loop reads CASSPGTSGSGELFF. The CDR3 DNA reads as TGTGCCAGCAGTCCTGGGACTAGCGGATCCGGGGAGCTGTTTTTT. This sequence joins TRBV7-9 and TRBJ2-2; TRBD2 aligns across 11 bases. This CDR3 spans 15 amino acids. Germline V gene lookup returns CDR1 SEHNR and CDR2 FQNEAQ (reference sequence). V shed 6 bases and J 6 bases; nucleotides not matched to a gene: 6.

This clonotype has a handful of counts. CDR3 in amino acids: CASSYSWTANTEAFF. The CDR3 DNA reads as TGTGCCAGCAGTTACTCCTGGACAGCGAACACTGAAGCTTTCTTT. The chain is built from TRBV12-3 or TRBV12-4 and TRBJ1-1; D possibly corresponds to TRBD1 (6 bases). This CDR3 has 15 residues. V shed 4 bases and J shed 1 base, with 13 bases lying between them.

This sequence joins TRBV7-2 and TRBJ2-1; a possible D gene is TRBD2 (6 bases). V was clipped by 1 base and J by 3 bases, with 13 bases between them. Looked up from germline, CDR1 is SGHTA and CDR2 is FQGNSA. The CDR3 is 16 amino acids. CDR3 nucleotide sequence: TGTGCCAGCAGCTTAGGGGCGGGACTGAACTACAATGAGCAGTTCTTC. Its translation: CASSLGAGLNYNEQFF.

The V gene is TRBV11-1, the J gene TRBJ2-5; unclear D gene. The CDR3 is 12 amino acids. Germline loops: CDR1 SGHAT, CDR2 FQDESV (reference sequence). The V and J ends lost 7 bases and 5 bases respectively, with 11 bases between them. The CDR3 region is CASTPGSETQYF. CDR3 DNA sequence: TGTGCCAGCACCCCTGGATCCGAGACCCAGTACTTC.